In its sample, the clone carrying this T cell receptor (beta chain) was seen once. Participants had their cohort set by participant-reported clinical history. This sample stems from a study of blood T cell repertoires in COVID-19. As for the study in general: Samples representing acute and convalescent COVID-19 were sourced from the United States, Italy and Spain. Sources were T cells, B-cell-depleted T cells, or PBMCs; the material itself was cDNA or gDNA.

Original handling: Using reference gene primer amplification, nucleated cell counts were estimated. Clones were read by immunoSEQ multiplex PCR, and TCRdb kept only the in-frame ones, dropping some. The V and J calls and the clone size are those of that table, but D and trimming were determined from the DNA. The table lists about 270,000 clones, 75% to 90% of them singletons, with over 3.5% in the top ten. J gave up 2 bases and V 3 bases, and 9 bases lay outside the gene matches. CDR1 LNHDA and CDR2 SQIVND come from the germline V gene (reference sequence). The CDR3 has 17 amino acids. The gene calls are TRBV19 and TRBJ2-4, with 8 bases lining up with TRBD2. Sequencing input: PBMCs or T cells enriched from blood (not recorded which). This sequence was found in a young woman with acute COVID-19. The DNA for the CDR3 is TGTGCCAGTAGTATTTTGACTAGCGCTACGCCCAAAAACATTCAGTACTTC. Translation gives CASSILTSATPKNIQYF. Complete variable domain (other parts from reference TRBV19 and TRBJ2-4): DGGITQSPKYLFRKEGQNVTLSCEQNLNHDAMYWYRQDPGQGLRLIYYSQIVNDFQKGDIAEGYSVSREKKESFPLTVTSAQKNPTAFYLCASSILTSATPKNIQYFGAGTRLSVL.